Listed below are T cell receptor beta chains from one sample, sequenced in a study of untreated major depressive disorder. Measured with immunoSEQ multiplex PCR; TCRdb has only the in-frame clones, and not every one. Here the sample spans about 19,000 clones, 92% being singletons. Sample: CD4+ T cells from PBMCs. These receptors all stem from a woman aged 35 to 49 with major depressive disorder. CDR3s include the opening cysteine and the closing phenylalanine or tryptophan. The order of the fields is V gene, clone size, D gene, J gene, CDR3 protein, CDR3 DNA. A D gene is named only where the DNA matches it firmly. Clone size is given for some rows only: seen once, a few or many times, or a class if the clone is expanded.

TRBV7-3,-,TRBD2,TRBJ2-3,CASTLAGGGDTQYF,TGTGCCAGCACCCTAGCGGGAGGCGGAGATACGCAGTATTTT
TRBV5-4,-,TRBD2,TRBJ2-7,CASSSGGGNYEQYF,TGTGCCAGCAGCAGCGGGGGGGGCAACTACGAGCAGTACTTC
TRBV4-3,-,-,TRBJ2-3,CASSDLRVTDTQYF,TGCGCCAGCAGCGACCTTAGGGTCACAGATACGCAGTATTTT
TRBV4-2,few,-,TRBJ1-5,CASSQGPGRPQHF,TGTGCCAGCAGCCAAGGGCCCGGGAGGCCCCAGCATTTT
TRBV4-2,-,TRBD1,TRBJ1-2,CASSQDVGTVYGYTF,TGTGCCAGCAGCCAAGATGTCGGGACAGTTTATGGCTACACCTTC
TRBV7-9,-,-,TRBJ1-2,CASSRGSSNYGYTF,TGTGCCAGCAGTCGGGGCTCTTCCAACTATGGCTACACCTTC
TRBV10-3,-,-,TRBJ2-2,CAISESVGTPGELFF,TGTGCCATCAGTGAGTCGGTGGGGACGCCCGGGGAGCTGTTTTTT
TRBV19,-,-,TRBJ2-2,CASSMFDATGELFF,TGTGCCAGTAGTATGTTCGACGCCACCGGGGAGCTGTTTTTT
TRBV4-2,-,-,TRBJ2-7,CASSQDPGQTYEQYF,TGTGCCAGCAGCCAAGATCCCGGACAGACCTACGAGCAGTACTTC
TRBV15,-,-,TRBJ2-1,CATSPRGRGAYNEQFF,TGTGCCACCAGTCCGAGGGGGCGGGGAGCCTACAATGAGCAGTTCTTC
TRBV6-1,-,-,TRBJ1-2,CASSRNVGGNYGYTF,TGTGCCAGCAGCCGAAACGTAGGGGGGAACTATGGCTACACCTTC
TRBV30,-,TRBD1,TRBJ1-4,CAWSAGQGLNEKLFF,TGTGCCTGGAGTGCCGGACAGGGCCTAAATGAAAAACTGTTTTTT
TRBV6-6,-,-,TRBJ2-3,CASSLGGTQYF,TGTGCCAGCAGTTTAGGGGGTACGCAGTATTTT
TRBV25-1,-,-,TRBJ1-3,CASSDPRTNFGNTIYF,TGTGCCAGCAGTGACCCCCGGACGAATTTTGGAAACACCATATATTTT
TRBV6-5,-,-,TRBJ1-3,CASSYSGSGNTIYF,TGTGCCAGCAGTTATAGCGGCTCTGGAAACACCATATATTTT
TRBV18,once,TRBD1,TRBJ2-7,CASSRGQGSNEQYF,TGTGCCAGCTCACGCGGACAGGGGTCCAACGAGCAGTACTTC
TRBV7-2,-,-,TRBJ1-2,CASSSLRVANYGYTF,TGTGCCAGCAGCTCTCTACGCGTAGCGAACTATGGCTACACCTTC
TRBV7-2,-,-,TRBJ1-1,CASSFQALNTEAFF,TGTGCCAGCAGCTTTCAGGCGCTCAACACTGAAGCTTTCTTT
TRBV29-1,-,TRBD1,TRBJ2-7,CSVIKQGAGYEQYF,TGCAGCGTTATAAAACAGGGGGCCGGGTACGAGCAGTACTTC
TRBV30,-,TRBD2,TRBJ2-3,CAWSAGLAATDTQYF,TGTGCCTGGAGTGCGGGGCTAGCGGCCACAGATACGCAGTATTTT
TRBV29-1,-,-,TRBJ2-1,CSVERGGIEQFF,TGCAGCGTTGAAAGAGGTGGGATTGAGCAGTTCTTC
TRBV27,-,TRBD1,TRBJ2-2,CASRGGPNTGELFF,TGTGCCAGCAGAGGGGGCCCGAACACCGGGGAGCTGTTTTTT
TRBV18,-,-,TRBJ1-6,CASSPGRTDNSPLHF,TGTGCCAGCTCACCAGGCAGGACAGATAATTCACCCCTCCACTTT
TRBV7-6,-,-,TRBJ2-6,CASSLGGAGANVLTF,TGTGCCAGCAGCCTCGGGGGTGCTGGGGCCAACGTCCTGACTTTC
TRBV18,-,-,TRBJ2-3,CASSPLGIGPTTDTQYF,TGTGCCAGCTCACCACTGGGTATAGGGCCTACCACAGATACGCAGTATTTT
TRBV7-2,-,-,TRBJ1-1,CASSFPHTEAFF,TGTGCCAGCAGCTTTCCTCACACTGAAGCTTTCTTT
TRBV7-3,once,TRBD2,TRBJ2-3,CASRGLAGTDTQYF,TGTGCCAGCCGGGGACTAGCGGGCACAGATACGCAGTATTTT
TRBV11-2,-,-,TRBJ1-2,CASSSPGVGGYTF,TGTGCCAGCAGCTCCCCCGGGGTGGGGGGCTACACCTTC
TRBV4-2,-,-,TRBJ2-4,CASSQWEKGNIQYF,TGTGCCAGCAGCCAATGGGAGAAGGGAAACATTCAGTACTTC
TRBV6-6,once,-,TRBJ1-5,CASSYSAGYSQPQHF,TGTGCCAGCAGTTACTCAGCAGGGTACAGTCAGCCCCAGCATTTT
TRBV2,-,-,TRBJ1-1,CASSDSTWVGGNTEAFF,TGTGCCAGCAGTGACTCTACTTGGGTGGGAGGGAACACTGAAGCTTTCTTT
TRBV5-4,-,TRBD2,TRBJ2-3,CASRGGTSGMRTDTQYF,TGTGCCAGCCGAGGAGGGACTAGCGGGATGAGAACAGATACGCAGTATTTT
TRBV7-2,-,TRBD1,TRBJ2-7,CASRETGGTYEQYF,TGTGCCAGCAGGGAGACAGGGGGTACCTACGAGCAGTACTTC
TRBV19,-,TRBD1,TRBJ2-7,CASSGGQGKAHEQYF,TGTGCCAGTAGTGGGGGACAGGGAAAGGCCCACGAGCAGTACTTC
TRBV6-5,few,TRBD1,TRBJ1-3,CASSPGTAGNTIYF,TGTGCCAGCAGCCCCGGGACAGCAGGAAACACCATATATTTT
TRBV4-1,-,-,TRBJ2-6,CASSQVTGRANVLTF,TGCGCCAGCAGCCAAGTAACAGGGAGGGCCAACGTCCTGACTTTC
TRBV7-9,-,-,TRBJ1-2,CASLLSPGPNTF,TGTGCCAGTCTGCTTTCCCCAGGGCCTAACACCTTC
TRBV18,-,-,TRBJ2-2,CASSPNPFGTGELFF,TGTGCCAGCTCACCGAATCCCTTCGGGACCGGGGAGCTGTTTTTT
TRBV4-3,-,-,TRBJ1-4,CASSQVPYEKLFF,TGCGCCAGCAGCCAAGTCCCGTATGAAAAACTGTTTTTT
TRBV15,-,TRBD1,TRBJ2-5,CATSRRTGGYTYQETQYF,TGTGCCACCAGCAGGCGGACAGGGGGCTATACTTATCAAGAGACCCAGTACTTC